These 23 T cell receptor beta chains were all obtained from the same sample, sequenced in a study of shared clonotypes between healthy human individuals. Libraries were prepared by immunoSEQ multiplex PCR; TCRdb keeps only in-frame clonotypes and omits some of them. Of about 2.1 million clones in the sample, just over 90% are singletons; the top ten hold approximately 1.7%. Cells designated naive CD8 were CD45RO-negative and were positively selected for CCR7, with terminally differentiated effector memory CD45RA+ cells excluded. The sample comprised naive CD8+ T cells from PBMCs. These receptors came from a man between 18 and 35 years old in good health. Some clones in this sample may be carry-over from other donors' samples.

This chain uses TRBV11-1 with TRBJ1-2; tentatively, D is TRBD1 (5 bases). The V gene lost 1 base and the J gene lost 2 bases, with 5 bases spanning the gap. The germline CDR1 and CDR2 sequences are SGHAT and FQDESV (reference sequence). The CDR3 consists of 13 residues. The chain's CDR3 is CASSLGDNYGYTF. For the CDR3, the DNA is TGTGCCAGCAGCTTAGGGGACAACTATGGCTACACCTTC.

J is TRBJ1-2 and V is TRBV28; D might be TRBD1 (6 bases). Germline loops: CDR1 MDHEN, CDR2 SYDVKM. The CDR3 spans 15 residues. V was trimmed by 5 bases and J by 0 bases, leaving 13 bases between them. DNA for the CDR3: TGTGCCAGCAGTCCTACGGGACAACCTAACTATGGCTACACCTTC. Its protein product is CASSPTGQPNYGYTF.

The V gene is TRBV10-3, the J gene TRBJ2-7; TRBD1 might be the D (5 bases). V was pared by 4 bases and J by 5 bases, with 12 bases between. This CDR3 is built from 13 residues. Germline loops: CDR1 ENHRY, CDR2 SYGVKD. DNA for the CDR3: TGTGCCATCAGTGCCTGGGGCGAAGACGAGCAGTACTTC. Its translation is CAISAWGEDEQYF.

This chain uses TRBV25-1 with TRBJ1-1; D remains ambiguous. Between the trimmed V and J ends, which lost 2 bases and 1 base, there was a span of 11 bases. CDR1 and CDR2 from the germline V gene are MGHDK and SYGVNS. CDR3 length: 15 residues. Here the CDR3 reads CASSELRTENTEAFF. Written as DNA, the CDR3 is TGTGCCAGCAGTGAACTGCGGACGGAGAACACTGAAGCTTTCTTT.

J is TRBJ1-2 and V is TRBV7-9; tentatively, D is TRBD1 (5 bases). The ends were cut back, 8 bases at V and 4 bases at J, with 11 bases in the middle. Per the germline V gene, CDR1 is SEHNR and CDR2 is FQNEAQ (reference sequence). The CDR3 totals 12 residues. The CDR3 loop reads CASHRLGYGYTF. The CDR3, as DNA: TGTGCCAGCCACAGGCTGGGCTATGGCTACACCTTC.

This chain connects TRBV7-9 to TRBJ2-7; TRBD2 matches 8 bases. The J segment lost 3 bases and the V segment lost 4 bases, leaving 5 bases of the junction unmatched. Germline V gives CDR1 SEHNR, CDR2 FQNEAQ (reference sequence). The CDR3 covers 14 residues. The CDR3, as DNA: TGTGCCAGCAGCTCCGGACTAGCCCACTACGAGCAGTACTTC. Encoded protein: CASSSGLAHYEQYF. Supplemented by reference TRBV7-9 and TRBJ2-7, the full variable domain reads DTGVSQNPRHKITKRGQNVTFRCDPISEHNRLYWYRQTLGQGPEFLTYFQNEAQLEKSRLLSDRFSAERPKGSFSTLEIQRTEQGDSAMYLCASSSGLAHYEQYFGPGTRLTVT.

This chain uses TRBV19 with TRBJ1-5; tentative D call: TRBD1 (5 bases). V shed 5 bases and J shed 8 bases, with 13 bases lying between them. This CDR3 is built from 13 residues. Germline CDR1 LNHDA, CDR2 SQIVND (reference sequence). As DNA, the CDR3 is TGTGCCAGTAGTGGGTCAGGGTGGGAGCCCCAGCATTTT. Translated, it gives CASSGSGWEPQHF.

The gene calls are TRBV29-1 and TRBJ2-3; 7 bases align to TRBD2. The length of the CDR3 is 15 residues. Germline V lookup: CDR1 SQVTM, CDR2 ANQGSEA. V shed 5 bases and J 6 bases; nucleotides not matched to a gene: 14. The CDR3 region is CSVTGTIEGGDTQYF. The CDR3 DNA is TGCAGCGTTACCGGGACTATCGAGGGAGGGGATACGCAGTATTTT.

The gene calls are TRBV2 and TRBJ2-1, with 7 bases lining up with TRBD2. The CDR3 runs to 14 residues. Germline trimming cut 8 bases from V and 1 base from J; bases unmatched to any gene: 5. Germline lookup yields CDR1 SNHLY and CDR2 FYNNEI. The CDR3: CASRGGLSYNEQFF. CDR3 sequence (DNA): TGTGCCAGCCGCGGGGGACTTTCCTACAATGAGCAGTTCTTC.

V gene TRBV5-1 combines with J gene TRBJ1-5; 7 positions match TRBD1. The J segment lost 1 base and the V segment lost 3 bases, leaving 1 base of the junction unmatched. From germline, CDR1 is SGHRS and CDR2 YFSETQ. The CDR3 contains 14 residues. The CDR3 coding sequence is TGCGCCAGCAGCTCGGGACAGAGCAATCAGCCCCAGCATTTT. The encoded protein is CASSSGQSNQPQHF.

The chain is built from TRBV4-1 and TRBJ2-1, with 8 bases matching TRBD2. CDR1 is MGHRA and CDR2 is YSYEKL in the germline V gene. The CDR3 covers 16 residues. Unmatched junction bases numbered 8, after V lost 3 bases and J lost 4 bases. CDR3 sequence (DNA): TGCGCCAGCAGCCACAAAACTAGCGGCCCTTACAATGAGCAGTTCTTC. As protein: CASSHKTSGPYNEQFF.

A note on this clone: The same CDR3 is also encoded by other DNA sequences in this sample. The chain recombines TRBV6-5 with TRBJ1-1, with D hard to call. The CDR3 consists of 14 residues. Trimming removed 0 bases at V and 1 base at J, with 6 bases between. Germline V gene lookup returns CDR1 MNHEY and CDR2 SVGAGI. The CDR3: CASSYSSRNTEAFF. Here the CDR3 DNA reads TGTGCCAGCAGTTACTCGAGCAGGAACACTGAAGCTTTCTTT.

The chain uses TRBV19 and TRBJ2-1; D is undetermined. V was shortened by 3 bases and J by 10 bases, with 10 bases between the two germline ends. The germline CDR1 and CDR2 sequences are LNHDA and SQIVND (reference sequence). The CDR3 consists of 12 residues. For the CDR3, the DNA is TGTGCCAGTAGTATTGGGCGGCCCGAGCAGTTCTTC. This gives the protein CASSIGRPEQFF. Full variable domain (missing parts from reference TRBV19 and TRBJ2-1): DGGITQSPKYLFRKEGQNVTLSCEQNLNHDAMYWYRQDPGQGLRLIYYSQIVNDFQKGDIAEGYSVSREKKESFPLTVTSAQKNPTAFYLCASSIGRPEQFFGPGTRLTVL.

The CDR3 sequence is CASSIDLEGVAFF. The CDR3 bases are TGTGCCAGTAGTATAGATCTAGAGGGGGTTGCTTTCTTT. The chain employs TRBV19 and TRBJ1-1, with D possibly TRBD1 on 6 matching bases. The CDR3 has 13 residues. From germline, CDR1 is LNHDA and CDR2 SQIVND (reference sequence). The V gene lost 0 bases and the J gene lost 11 bases, with 13 bases spanning the gap. The complete variable domain, with remaining parts taken from reference TRBV19 and TRBJ1-1, reads DGGITQSPKYLFRKEGQNVTLSCEQNLNHDAMYWYRQDPGQGLRLIYYSQIVNDFQKGDIAEGYSVSREKKESFPLTVTSAQKNPTAFYLCASSIDLEGVAFFGQGTRLTVV.

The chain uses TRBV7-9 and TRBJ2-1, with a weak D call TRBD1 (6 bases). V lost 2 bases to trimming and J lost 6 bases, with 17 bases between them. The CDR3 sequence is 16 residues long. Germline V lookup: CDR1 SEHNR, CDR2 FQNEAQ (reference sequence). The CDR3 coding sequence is TGTGCCAGCAGCTTAACATTGGGGGCCACTGTCAATGAGCAGTTCTTC. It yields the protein CASSLTLGATVNEQFF.

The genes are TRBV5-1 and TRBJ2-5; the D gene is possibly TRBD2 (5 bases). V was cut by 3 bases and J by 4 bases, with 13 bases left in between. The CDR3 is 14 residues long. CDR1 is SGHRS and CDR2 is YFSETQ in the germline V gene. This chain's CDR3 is CASSSLVLGETQYF. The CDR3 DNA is TGCGCCAGCAGCTCACTAGTGCTTGGAGAGACCCAGTACTTC.

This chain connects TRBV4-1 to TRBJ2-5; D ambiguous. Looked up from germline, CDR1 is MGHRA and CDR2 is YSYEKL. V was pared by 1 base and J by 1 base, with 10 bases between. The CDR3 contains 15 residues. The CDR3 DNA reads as TGCGCCAGCAGCCAAGTTGCGACCGCCCAAGAGACCCAGTACTTC. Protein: CASSQVATAQETQYF.

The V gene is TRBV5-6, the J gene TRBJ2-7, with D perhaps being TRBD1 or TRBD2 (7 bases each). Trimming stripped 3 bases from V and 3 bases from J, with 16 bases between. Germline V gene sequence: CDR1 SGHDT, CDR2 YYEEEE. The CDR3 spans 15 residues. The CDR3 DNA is TGTGCCAGCAGCTACTGGGGAGGGGGCGTCTACGAGCAGTACTTC. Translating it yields CASSYWGGGVYEQYF.

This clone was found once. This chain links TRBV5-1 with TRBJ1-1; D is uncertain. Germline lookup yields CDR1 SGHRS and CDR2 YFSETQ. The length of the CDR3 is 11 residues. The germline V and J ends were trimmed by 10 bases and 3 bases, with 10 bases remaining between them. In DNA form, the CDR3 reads TGCGCCGGACCTCCTTACACTGAAGCTTTCTTT. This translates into CAGPPYTEAFF.

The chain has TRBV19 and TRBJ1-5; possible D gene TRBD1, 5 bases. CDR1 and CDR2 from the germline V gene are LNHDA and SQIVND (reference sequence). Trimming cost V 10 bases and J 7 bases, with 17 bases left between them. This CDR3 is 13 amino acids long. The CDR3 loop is CATGPIRGQPQHF. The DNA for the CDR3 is TGTGCCACTGGGCCAATTCGGGGGCAGCCCCAGCATTTT.

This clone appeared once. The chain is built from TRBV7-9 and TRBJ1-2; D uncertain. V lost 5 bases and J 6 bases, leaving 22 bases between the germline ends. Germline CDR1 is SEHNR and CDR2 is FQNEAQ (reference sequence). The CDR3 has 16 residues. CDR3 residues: CASSPPAGMFDNGYTF. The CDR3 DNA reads TGTGCCAGCAGCCCCCCGGCGGGAATGTTCGACAATGGCTACACCTTC.

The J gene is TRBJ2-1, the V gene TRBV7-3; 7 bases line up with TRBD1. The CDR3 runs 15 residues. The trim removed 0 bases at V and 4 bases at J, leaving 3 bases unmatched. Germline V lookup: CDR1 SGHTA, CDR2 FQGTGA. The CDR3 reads CASSLTGGKYNEQFF. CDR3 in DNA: TGTGCCAGCAGCTTAACAGGGGGCAAGTACAATGAGCAGTTCTTC.

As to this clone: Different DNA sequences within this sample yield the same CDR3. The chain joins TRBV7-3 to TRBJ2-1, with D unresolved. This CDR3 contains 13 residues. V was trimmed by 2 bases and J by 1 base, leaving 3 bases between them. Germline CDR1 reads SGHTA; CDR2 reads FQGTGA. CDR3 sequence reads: CASSLGSYNEQFF. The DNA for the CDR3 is TGTGCCAGCAGCTTAGGGTCCTACAATGAGCAGTTCTTC. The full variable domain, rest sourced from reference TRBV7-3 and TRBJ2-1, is GAGVSQTPSNKVTEKGKYVELRCDPISGHTALYWYRQSLGQGPEFLIYFQGTGAADDSGLPNDRFFAVRPEGSVSTLKIQRTERGDSAVYLCASSLGSYNEQFFGPGTRLTVL.